The 5 T cell receptor beta chains reported below all come from one sample, sequenced in a study of blood T cell repertoires in COVID-19. Assay: immunoSEQ multiplex PCR; the TCRdb copy retains only in-frame clones and omits some. This repertoire shows just over 90,000 clones, roughly 90% found once; its top ten account for approximately 1.6%. Sequenced input: peripheral blood. These receptors all stem from a human donor with active COVID-19. The donor label of this sample is uncertain.

The chain recombines TRBV28 with TRBJ1-2, with D uncertain. Looked up from germline, CDR1 is MDHEN and CDR2 is SYDVKM. The V end was cut by 6 bases, the J end by 8 bases, with 16 bases between. This CDR3 region has 13 residues. Here the CDR3 reads CASSSDPGRGYTF. The CDR3, as DNA: TGTGCCAGCAGCTCCGACCCTGGGAGGGGCTACACCTTC.

This clone appeared once. The chain is built from TRBV28 and TRBJ2-3, with D perhaps TRBD2 (6 bases). The germline gives CDR1 MDHEN, CDR2 SYDVKM. The CDR3 covers 14 residues. With 3 bases removed from V and 4 bases from J, the gap between germline ends came to 11 bases. The CDR3 nucleotides are TGTGCCAGCAGTTTTGGCGGCGGGGCAGATACGCAGTATTTT. Residues: CASSFGGGADTQYF.

This clone was observed a single time. The CDR3 DNA is TGTGCCAGCAGCCAACCTACTCGGTTGGGGGGGTACACCTTC. Translated: CASSQPTRLGGYTF. The gene calls are TRBV3-1 (or the pseudogene TRBV3-2) and TRBJ1-2; weak D call: TRBD1 (5 bases). The germline V gene has CDR1 LGHDT and CDR2 YNNKEL (reference sequence). This CDR3 is built from 14 residues. Trimming shortened V by 2 bases and J by 11 bases, and 18 bases separated the two germline ends.

The chain joins TRBV7-8 to TRBJ1-5; D gene unclear. The V gene lost 5 bases and the J gene lost 2 bases, with 13 bases spanning the gap. The CDR3 spans 15 residues. The germline CDR1 and CDR2 sequences are SGHVS and FQNEAQ. The CDR3 DNA reads TGTGCCAGCAGCCCCCTTGGCATCCGCAATCAGCCCCAGCATTTT. Translation gives CASSPLGIRNQPQHF.

The chain employs TRBV7-9 and TRBJ1-1; D not certain. Germline CDR1 and CDR2: SEHNR and FQNEAQ (reference sequence). Trimming shortened V by 1 base and J by 4 bases, and 4 bases separated the two germline ends. The CDR3 length is 12 residues. This CDR3 reads CASSLVVTEAFF. Here the CDR3 DNA reads TGTGCCAGCAGCTTAGTCGTCACTGAAGCTTTCTTT.